A selection of T cell receptor beta chains follows, all from one sample in a study of neurological immune-mediated disorders. TCRdb passed the 5' RACE reads through MiXCR, listing each CDR3 protein once. This table has roughly 60,000 distinct CDR3 sequences, 3% to 4% appearing once. Sequenced sample: PBMCs. These receptors were collected from a woman aged 50 to 60 with multiple sclerosis. CDR3s include the opening cysteine and the closing phenylalanine or tryptophan.

V gene,J gene,CDR3 protein
TRBV11-2,TRBJ2-5,CASSSGTQETQYF
TRBV24-1,TRBJ2-3,CATSLGQAYTDTQYF
TRBV5-1,TRBJ2-1,CASSTLALGEQFF
TRBV5-6,TRBJ2-7,CASRGQGIYEQYF
TRBV16,TRBJ1-4,CASSQSVGTNEKLFF
TRBV5-8,TRBJ2-5,CASRPDLLGRVYF
TRBV7-9,TRBJ1-5,CASSYANQPQHF
TRBV12-3/TRBV12-4,TRBJ1-6,CASSLAGYAPLHF
TRBV7-9,TRBJ1-2,CASDRENYGYTF
TRBV5-1,TRBJ2-1,CASSLTSTWGDEQFF
TRBV10-3,TRBJ2-2,CAISGTGTGELFF
TRBV27,TRBJ1-4,CSREGKLFF
TRBV7-9,TRBJ1-1,CASTLSGDLTEAFF
TRBV29-1,TRBJ2-7,CSGARRFNEQYF
TRBV11-3,TRBJ2-1,CASSLISDYNEQFF
TRBV5-1,TRBJ2-7,CASSLEGSAYEQYF
TRBV6-1,TRBJ2-5,CASSEVQGAWGETQYF
TRBV20-1,TRBJ1-1,CSASGIQNTEAFF
TRBV18,TRBJ1-2,CASSPRGGQSFNYGYTF
TRBV20-1,TRBJ2-3,CSARDSQGSTDTQYF
TRBV5-1,TRBJ2-1,CASSLMDQGSGNEQFF
TRBV5-1,TRBJ2-2,CASSGRGTGELFF
TRBV6-2/TRBV6-3,TRBJ2-1,CASRQQTSGSYNEQFF
TRBV29-1,TRBJ2-7,CSVAPDSKLLHEQYF
TRBV1,TRBJ2-1,CTSSQEDGGESYNEQFF
TRBV7-2,TRBJ2-1,CASSPLTAYNEQFF
TRBV10-3,TRBJ2-7,CATSQDRDYEQYF
TRBV20-1,TRBJ1-1,CSATKSREAFF
TRBV5-1,TRBJ2-1,CASSLAVASGSKYEQFF